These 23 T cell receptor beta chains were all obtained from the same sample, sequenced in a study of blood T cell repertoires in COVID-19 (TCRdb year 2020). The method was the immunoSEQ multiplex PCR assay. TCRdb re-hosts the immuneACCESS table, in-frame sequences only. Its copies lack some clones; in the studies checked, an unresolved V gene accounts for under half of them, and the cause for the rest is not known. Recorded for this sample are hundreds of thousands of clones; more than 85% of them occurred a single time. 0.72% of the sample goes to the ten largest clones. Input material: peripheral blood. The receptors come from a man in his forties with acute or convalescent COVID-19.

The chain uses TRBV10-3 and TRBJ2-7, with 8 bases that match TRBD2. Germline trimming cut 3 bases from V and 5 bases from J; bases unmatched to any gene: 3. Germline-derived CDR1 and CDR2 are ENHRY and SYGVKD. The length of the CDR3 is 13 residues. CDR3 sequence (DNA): TGTGCCATCAGTGACCGGGGGGGTGACGAGCAGTACTTC. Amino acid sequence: CAISDRGGDEQYF.

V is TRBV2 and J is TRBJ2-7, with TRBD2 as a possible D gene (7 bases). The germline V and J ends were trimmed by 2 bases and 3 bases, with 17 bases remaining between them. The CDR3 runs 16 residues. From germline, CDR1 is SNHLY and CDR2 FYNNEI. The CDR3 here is CASSESGGASFYEQYF. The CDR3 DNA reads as TGTGCCAGCAGTGAAAGTGGGGGGGCAAGCTTCTACGAGCAGTACTTC.

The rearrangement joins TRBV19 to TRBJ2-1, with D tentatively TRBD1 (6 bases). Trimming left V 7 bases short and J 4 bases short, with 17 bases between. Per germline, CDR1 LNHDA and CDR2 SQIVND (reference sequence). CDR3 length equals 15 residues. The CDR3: CASKRVTGPYNEQFF. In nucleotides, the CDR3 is TGTGCCAGTAAAAGGGTGACAGGACCATACAATGAGCAGTTCTTC.

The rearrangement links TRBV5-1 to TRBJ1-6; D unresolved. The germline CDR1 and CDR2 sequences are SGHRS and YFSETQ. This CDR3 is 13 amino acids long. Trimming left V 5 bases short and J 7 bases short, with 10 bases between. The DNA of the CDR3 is TGCGCCAGCAGTGAGGTCGGAAATTCACCCCTCCACTTT. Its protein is CASSEVGNSPLHF. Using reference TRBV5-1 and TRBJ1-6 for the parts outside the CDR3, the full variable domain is KAGVTQTPRYLIKTRGQQVTLSCSPISGHRSVSWYQQTPGQGLQFLFEYFSETQRNKGNFPGRFSGRQFSNSRSEMNVSTLELGDSALYLCASSEVGNSPLHFGNGTRLTVT.

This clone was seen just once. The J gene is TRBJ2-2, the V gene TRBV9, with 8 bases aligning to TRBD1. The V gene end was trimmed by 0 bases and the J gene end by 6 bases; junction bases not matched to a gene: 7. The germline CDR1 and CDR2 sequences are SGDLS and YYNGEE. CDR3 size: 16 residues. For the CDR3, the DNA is TGTGCCAGCAGCGTAGTTGGCAGGGGGCTAGCCGGGGAGCTGTTTTTT. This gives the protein CASSVVGRGLAGELFF.

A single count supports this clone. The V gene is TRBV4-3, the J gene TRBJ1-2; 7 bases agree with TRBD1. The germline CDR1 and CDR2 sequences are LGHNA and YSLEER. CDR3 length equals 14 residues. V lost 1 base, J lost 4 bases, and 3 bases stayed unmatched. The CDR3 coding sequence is TGCGCCAGCAGCCAAGCAGACAGGGCCTATGGCTACACCTTC. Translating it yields CASSQADRAYGYTF.

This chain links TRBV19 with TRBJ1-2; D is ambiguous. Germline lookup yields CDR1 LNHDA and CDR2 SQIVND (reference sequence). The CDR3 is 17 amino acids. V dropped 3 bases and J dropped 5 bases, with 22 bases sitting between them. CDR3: CASSIGSASGLFYGYTF. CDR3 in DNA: TGTGCCAGTAGTATCGGAAGCGCCTCCGGCCTCTTTTATGGCTACACCTTC.

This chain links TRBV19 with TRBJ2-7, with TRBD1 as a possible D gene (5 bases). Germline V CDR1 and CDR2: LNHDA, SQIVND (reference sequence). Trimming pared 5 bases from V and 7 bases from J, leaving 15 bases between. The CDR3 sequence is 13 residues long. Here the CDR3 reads CASSWLQGGEQYF. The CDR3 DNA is TGTGCCAGTAGTTGGCTCCAGGGCGGAGAGCAGTACTTC.

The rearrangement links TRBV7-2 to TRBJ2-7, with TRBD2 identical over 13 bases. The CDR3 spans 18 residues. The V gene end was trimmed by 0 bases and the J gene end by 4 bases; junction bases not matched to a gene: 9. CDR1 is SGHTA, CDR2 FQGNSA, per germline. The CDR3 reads CASSLALRTSGRIYEQYF. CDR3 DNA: TGTGCCAGCAGCTTAGCGCTAAGGACTAGCGGGAGAATATACGAGCAGTACTTC.

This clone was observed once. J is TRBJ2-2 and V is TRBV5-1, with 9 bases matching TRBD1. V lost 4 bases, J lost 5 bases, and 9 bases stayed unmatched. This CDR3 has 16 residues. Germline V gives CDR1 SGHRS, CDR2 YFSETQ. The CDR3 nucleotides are TGCGCCAGCAGCCCGCGGGACAGGGTAATAACCGGGGAGCTGTTTTTT. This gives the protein CASSPRDRVITGELFF.

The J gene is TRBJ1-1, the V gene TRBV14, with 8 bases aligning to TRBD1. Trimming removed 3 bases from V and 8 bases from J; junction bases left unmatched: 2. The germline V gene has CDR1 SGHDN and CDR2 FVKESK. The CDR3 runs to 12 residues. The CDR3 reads CASSQDRVEAFF. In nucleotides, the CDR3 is TGTGCCAGCAGCCAGGACAGGGTCGAAGCTTTCTTT.

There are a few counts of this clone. The CDR3 coding sequence is TGCGCCAGCAGCCCTCAACCTACTAACTATGGCTACACCTTC. Protein sequence: CASSPQPTNYGYTF. The genes are TRBV5-1 and TRBJ1-2; D is unclear. CDR1 SGHRS and CDR2 YFSETQ come from the germline V gene. V was cut by 4 bases and J by 0 bases, with 10 bases left in between. The CDR3 loop spans 14 amino acids.

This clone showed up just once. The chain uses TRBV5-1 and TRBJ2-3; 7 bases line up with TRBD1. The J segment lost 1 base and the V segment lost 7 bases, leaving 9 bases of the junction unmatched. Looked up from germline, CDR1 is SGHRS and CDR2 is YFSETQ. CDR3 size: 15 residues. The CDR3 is CASGRQGPGTDTQYF. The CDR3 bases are TGCGCCAGCGGACGACAGGGACCGGGCACAGATACGCAGTATTTT.

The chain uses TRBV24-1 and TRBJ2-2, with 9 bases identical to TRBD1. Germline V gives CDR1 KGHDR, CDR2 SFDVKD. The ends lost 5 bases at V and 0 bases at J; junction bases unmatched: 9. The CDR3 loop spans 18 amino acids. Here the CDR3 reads CATSALGQGSSNTGELFF. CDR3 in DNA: TGTGCCACCAGTGCCCTGGGACAGGGAAGTTCGAACACCGGGGAGCTGTTTTTT.

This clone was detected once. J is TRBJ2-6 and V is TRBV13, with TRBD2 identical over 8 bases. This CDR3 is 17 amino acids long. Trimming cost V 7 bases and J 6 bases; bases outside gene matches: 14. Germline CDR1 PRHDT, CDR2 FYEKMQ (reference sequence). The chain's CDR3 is CASTVRSGGRQANVLTF. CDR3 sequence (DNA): TGTGCCAGCACGGTAAGAAGCGGGGGTCGTCAGGCCAACGTCCTGACTTTC.

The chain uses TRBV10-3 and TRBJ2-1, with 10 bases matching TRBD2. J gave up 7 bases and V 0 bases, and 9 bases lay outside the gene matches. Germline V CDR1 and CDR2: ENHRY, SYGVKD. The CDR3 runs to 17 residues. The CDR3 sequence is CAISESSHLAGGNEQFF. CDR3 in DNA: TGTGCCATCAGTGAGTCGTCCCACTTAGCGGGAGGTAATGAGCAGTTCTTC.

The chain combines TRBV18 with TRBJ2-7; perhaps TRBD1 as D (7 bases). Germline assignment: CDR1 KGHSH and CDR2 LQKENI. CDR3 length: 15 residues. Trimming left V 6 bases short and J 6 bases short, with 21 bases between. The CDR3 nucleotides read TGTGCCAGCTCGCTGGAGGGGGCCCTGAGAGGCGAGCAGTACTTC. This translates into CASSLEGALRGEQYF.

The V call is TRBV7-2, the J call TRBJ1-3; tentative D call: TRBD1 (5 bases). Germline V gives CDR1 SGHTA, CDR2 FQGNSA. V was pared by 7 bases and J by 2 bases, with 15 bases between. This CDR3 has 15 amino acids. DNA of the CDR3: TGTGCCAGCACCCCCAGCAGGGTTGCTGGAAACACCATATATTTT. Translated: CASTPSRVAGNTIYF.

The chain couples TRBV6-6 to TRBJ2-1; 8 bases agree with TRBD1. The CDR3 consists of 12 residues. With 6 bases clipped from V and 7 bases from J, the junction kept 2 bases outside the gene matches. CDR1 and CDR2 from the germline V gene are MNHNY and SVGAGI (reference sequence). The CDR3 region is CASSRTGNEQFF. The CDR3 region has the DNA TGTGCCAGCAGCAGGACAGGGAATGAGCAGTTCTTC.

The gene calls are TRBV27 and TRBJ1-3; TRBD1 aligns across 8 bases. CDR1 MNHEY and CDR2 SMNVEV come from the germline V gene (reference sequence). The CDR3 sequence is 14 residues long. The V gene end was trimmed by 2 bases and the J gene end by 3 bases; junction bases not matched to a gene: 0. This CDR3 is CASSLGQGGNTIYF. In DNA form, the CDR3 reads TGTGCCAGCAGTTTAGGACAGGGTGGAAACACCATATATTTT.

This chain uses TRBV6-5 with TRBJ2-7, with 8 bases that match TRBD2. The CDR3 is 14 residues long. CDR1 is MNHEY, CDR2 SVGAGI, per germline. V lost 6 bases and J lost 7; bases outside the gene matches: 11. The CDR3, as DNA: TGTGCCAGCAGCTCCGGGACTAGACCCTGGGAGCAGTACTTC. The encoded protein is CASSSGTRPWEQYF.

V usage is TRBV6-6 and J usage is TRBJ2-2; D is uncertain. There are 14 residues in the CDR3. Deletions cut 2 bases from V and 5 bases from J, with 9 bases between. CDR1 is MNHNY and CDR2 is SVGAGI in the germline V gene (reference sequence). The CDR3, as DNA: TGTGCCAGCAGTTACAGTTCGGGTACCGGGGAGCTGTTTTTT. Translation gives CASSYSSGTGELFF.

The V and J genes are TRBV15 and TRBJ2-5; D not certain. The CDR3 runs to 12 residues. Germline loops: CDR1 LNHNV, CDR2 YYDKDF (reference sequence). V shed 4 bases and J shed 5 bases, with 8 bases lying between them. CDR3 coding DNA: TGTGCCACCAGCACGGGTAGTGAGACCCAGTACTTC. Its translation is CATSTGSETQYF.